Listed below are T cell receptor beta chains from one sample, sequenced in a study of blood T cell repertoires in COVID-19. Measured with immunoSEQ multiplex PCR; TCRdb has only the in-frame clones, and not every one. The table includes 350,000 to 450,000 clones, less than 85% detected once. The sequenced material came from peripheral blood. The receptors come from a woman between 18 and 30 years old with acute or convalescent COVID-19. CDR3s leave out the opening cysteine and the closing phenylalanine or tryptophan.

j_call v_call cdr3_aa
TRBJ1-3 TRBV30 AWSPAPGATGNTIY
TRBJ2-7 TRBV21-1 ASSTGQGAYEQY
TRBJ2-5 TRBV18 ASSPMLAGGETQY
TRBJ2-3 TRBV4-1 ASSQGDRVGTDTQY
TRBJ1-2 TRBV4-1 ASSLVTGADYGYT
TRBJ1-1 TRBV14 ASSQYSGTEAF
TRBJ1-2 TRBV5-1 ASSPSGGLNYGYT
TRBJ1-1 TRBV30 AWSGDNMNTEAF
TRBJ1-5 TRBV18 ASSPFGEGNQPQH
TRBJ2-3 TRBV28 ASRTGTDTQY
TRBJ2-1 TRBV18 ASSPVRAGGHNEQF
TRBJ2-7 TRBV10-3 AISEPGQSSSYEQY
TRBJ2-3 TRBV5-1 ASSFWGTGSTDTQY
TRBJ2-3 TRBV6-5 ASSSGRVADTQY
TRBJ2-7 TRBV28 ASKVSDNEQY
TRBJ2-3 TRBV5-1 ASSSTSGRMTDTQY
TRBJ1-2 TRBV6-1 ASREVSTGPAGYT
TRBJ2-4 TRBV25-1 ASSEDRGVAKNIQY
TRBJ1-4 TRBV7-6 ASSLIQGSEKLF
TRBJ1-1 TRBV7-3 ASSLALGAKAEAF
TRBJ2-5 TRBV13 ASSLSGTEETQY
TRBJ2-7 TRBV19 ASSIEIYKGVYEQY
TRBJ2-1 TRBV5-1 ASAALETGSGEQF
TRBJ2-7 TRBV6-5 ASGTQYEQY
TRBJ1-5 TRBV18 ASSRAGGNQPQH
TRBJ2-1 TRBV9 ASSVTFAQRAGQGLFGEQF
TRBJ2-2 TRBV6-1 ASSDDRGWNTGELF
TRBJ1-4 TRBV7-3 ASSPRKPKDEKLF
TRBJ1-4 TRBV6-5 ASSYGGEKLF
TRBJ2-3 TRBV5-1 ASSLGGTTDTQY
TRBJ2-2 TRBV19 ASSPSGSSGELF
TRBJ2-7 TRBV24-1 ATSDLSPGSSSYEQY
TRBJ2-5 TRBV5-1 ASSLFTGGQETQY
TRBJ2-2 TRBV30 AWRGQGLF